This T cell receptor (beta chain) originates from a study of cytomegalovirus exposure and HLA in healthy donors. A single count supports this clone. No antigen is known for it. V was pared by 4 bases and J by 0 bases, with 12 bases between. Germline V gene data show CDR1 as MNHEY and CDR2 as SVGAGI. The CDR3 has 15 residues. Points from the study as a whole: Per a prior analysis, the majority of TCR beta V segments were productive roughly 90% or roughly 30% of the time. Analysis performed later found under 20,000 TCR beta sequences associated with HLA alleles at 0.05 false discovery rate.

With 60 Vbeta and 13 Jbeta primers, the PCR was carried out. Assay used: immunoSEQ multiplex PCR; TCRdb lists only in-frame clones, some missing. The table has approximately 140,000 clones, over 70% seen once; the top ten hold less than 2%. The V gene is TRBV6-5, the J gene TRBJ1-1; D may be TRBD1 (6 bases). This TCR was recovered from a woman between 40 and 50 years old in good health and CMV-seronegative. Sequencing was done on a sample of PBMCs. CDR3 bases: TGTGCCAGCAGTTTCGCAGGGGCCATGAACACTGAAGCTTTCTTT. Protein product: CASSFAGAMNTEAFF.